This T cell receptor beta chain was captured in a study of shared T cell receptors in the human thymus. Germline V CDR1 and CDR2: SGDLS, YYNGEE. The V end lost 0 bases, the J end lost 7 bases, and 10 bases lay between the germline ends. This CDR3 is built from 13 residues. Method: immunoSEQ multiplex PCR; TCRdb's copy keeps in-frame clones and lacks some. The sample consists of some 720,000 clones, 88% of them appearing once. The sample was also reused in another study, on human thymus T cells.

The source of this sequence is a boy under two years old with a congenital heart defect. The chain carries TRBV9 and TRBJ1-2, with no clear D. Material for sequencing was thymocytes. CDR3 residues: CASSVVEGLGYTF. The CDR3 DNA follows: TGTGCCAGCAGCGTAGTCGAGGGTCTTGGCTACACCTTC.